This is a list of T cell receptor beta chains from one sample in a study of T cells in Graves' hyperthyroidism and ophthalmopathy. Using its own MiXCR run on the multiplex PCR reads, TCRdb lists one record per CDR3 protein. The profile covers around 500,000 distinct CDR3 sequences, with about 20% appearing a single time and around 50% taken by the ten largest. Sequences were obtained from blood. All receptors derive from a woman in her seventies with Graves' ophthalmopathy. CDR3s include the opening cysteine and the closing phenylalanine or tryptophan. D genes are given only for firm matches. The size entry is marked missing in some rows and otherwise reads once, few, many or a size class.

j_call | v_call | d_call | clone_size | cdr3_aa
TRBJ2-1 | TRBV3-1 | TRBD2 | NA | CASSHQRGASGRDEQFF
TRBJ2-2 | TRBV6-2/TRBV6-3 | TRBD2 | NA | CASRTYSGSDTGELFF
TRBJ1-1 | TRBV12-3/TRBV12-4 | NA | many | CASSYLNTEAFF
TRBJ2-5 | TRBV10-2 | NA | NA | CASRGGTKYQETQYF
TRBJ2-3 | TRBV3-1 | NA | NA | CTSSQELWDTQYF
TRBJ2-3 | TRBV29-1 | NA | NA | CSGGPDTQYF
TRBJ1-6 | TRBV9 | NA | NA | CASSVDLSYNSPLHF
TRBJ1-2 | TRBV7-9 | TRBD1 | few | CATPRRGQGYTF
TRBJ1-4 | TRBV13 | NA | NA | CASSLDRRDRLFF
TRBJ1-5 | TRBV28 | NA | many | CASSSPLAHRSNQPQHF
TRBJ2-7 | TRBV6-2/TRBV6-3 | TRBD2 | NA | CASSFQTSGRFSYEQYF
TRBJ2-2 | TRBV19 | NA | NA | CASSIRFDLGGRNTGELFF
TRBJ1-2 | TRBV28 | NA | many | CASSFPPGAVNYGYTF
TRBJ2-1 | TRBV20-1 | NA | NA | CSAIRASSEQFF
TRBJ2-5 | TRBV20-1 | NA | once | CSARDPRRQPEEAQYF
TRBJ1-4 | TRBV30 | NA | NA | CAWSGGVNEKLFF